Listed below are T cell receptor beta chains from one sample, sequenced in a study of PD-L1 blockade in urothelial cancer. The table came from immunoSEQ multiplex PCR; TCRdb's copy has only in-frame clones and leaves some out. The profile shows about 82,000 clones, about four fifths of them singletons. The sample consisted of PBMCs, taken around atezolizumab (anti-PD-L1) treatment. The receptors shown here come from a man aged 65 to 79 with urothelial cancer. Each CDR3 is given with its conserved first and last residue. The order of the fields is J gene, D gene, clone size, V gene, CDR3 DNA, CDR3 protein. A D gene is named only where the DNA matches it firmly. Clone size is not always given. Where it is, it says once, few, many or a class for expanded clones.

TRBJ2-5 | - | - | TRBV29-1 | TGCAGCGTTCAACGGGGCGGGGAACAAGAGACCCAGTACTTC | CSVQRGGEQETQYF
TRBJ1-6 | - | - | TRBV5-4 | TGTGCCAGCAGCCCGAATGCGGGAAGAGATAATTCACCCCTCCACTTT | CASSPNAGRDNSPLHF
TRBJ1-4 | - | - | TRBV19 | TGTGCCAGTAGTATGATACAGCAAAATGAAAAACTGTTTTTT | CASSMIQQNEKLFF
TRBJ2-7 | TRBD2 | - | TRBV5-1 | TGCGCCAGCAGCTTAGGCGGGGGGGGCGTGAACGAGCAGTACTTC | CASSLGGGGVNEQYF
TRBJ1-2 | TRBD1 | once | TRBV28 | TGTGCCAGCAGCCTTGGGGGACAGGTCTATGGCTACACCTTC | CASSLGGQVYGYTF
TRBJ2-3 | - | - | TRBV2 | TGTGCCAGCAATCGGGGACTTCGCACAGATACGCAGTATTTT | CASNRGLRTDTQYF
TRBJ2-6 | - | - | TRBV7-6 | TGTGCCAGCAGCTTAGGGACAGCTGGGGCCAACGTCCTGACTTTC | CASSLGTAGANVLTF
TRBJ1-2 | - | few | TRBV20-1 | TGCAGTGCTTCTACAGGGCGGGACACCTTC | CSASTGRDTF
TRBJ1-2 | TRBD1 | - | TRBV6-5 | TGTGCCAGCAGTTACCGATCAAGGACAGGGTGGGAAGGCTACACCTTC | CASSYRSRTGWEGYTF
TRBJ1-5 | TRBD1 | - | TRBV6-5 | TGTGCCAGCAGTTCGGGACAGGGTGTGAATCAGCCCCAGCATTTT | CASSSGQGVNQPQHF
TRBJ2-7 | - | - | TRBV4-3 | TGCGCCAGCAGCCAACAATTACAGGGCTACGAGCAGTACTTC | CASSQQLQGYEQYF
TRBJ2-3 | TRBD2 | - | TRBV9 | TGTGCCAGCAGCGTCGGGACTATACTCACAGATACGCAGTATTTT | CASSVGTILTDTQYF
TRBJ2-1 | - | - | TRBV10-1 | TGCGCCAGCAGTGAGGAACCGGTTGATGAGCAGTTCTTC | CASSEEPVDEQFF
TRBJ2-7 | - | - | TRBV4-1 | TGCGCCAGCAGCCAAGGGGGGGAGTCTGGCGAGCAGTACTTC | CASSQGGESGEQYF
TRBJ2-1 | - | - | TRBV5-6 | TGTGCCAGCAGCTTCGCCCCTAGCTCCTACAATGAGCAGTTCTTC | CASSFAPSSYNEQFF
TRBJ2-5 | - | - | TRBV6-1 | TGTGCCAGCAGACGGACTGACCGGGAGACCCAGTACTTC | CASRRTDRETQYF
TRBJ1-1 | - | - | TRBV5-6 | TGTGCCAGCAGCTCCCTCGGCTACGGAGGGATGAACACTGAAGCTTTCTTT | CASSSLGYGGMNTEAFF
TRBJ1-1 | - | - | TRBV6-6 | TGTGCCAGCAGCCCCTTGAACACTGAAGCTTTCTTT | CASSPLNTEAFF
TRBJ1-2 | TRBD1 | - | TRBV7-2 | TGTGCCAGCAGCTCCGCAGACAGGGGTAGAGGGTATGGCTACACCTTC | CASSSADRGRGYGYTF
TRBJ1-1 | - | - | TRBV7-9 | TGTGCCAGCAGCTTACGACAAAACACTGAAGCTTTCTTT | CASSLRQNTEAFF
TRBJ1-1 | TRBD1 | - | TRBV7-9 | TGTGCCAGCAGCCCAGGGGGCGCGGACACTGAAGCTTTCTTT | CASSPGGADTEAFF
TRBJ2-3 | TRBD2 | - | TRBV25-1 | TGTGCCAGCAGTCCCGGGAGTGTACTAGCGGGATCCGGAGATACGCAGTATTTT | CASSPGSVLAGSGDTQYF
TRBJ1-2 | - | - | TRBV6-1 | TGTGCCAGCAGTGAAGAGCTTACGGGGTACGGCTACACCTTC | CASSEELTGYGYTF
TRBJ1-1 | TRBD1 | - | TRBV6-5 | TGTGCCAGCAGCATCGGACAGGGGCACGCTGAAGCTTTCTTT | CASSIGQGHAEAFF
TRBJ2-3 | - | once | TRBV7-3 | TGTGCCAGCAGCTTAAACTTTATGGGCAGGGGGGCAGATACGCAGTATTTT | CASSLNFMGRGADTQYF
TRBJ2-7 | TRBD2 | - | TRBV18 | TGTGCCAGCTCACCACCCCCTAGCGGGAGGGTGATGGACGAGCAGTACTTC | CASSPPPSGRVMDEQYF
TRBJ2-4 | - | - | TRBV2 | TGTGCCAGCAGTGAGTCACAATCCAAAAACATTCAGTACTTC | CASSESQSKNIQYF
TRBJ1-2 | - | - | TRBV6-6 | TGTGCCAGCAGTTACTCGACATTGCTCAACTATGGCTACACCTTC | CASSYSTLLNYGYTF
TRBJ1-5 | TRBD1 | - | TRBV28 | TGTGCCAGCAGCGACAGGGGGCGGGGGCAGCCCCAGCATTTT | CASSDRGRGQPQHF
TRBJ2-7 | TRBD1 | medium-sized | TRBV11-3 | TGTGCCAGCAGCCAGAACACACCCATGACAGGGGCAGGTCTCGAGCAGTACTTC | CASSQNTPMTGAGLEQYF
TRBJ2-3 | TRBD1 | - | TRBV5-1 | TGCGCCAGCAGCTTGGGGACAGGGACAGATACGCAGTATTTT | CASSLGTGTDTQYF
TRBJ2-7 | TRBD2 | - | TRBV29-1 | TGCAGCGTTGAAGACCCGACTAGCGGTCCCTACGAGCAGTACTTC | CSVEDPTSGPYEQYF
TRBJ1-2 | - | - | TRBV7-9 | TGTGCCAGCAGCCCCGGCGGGGGCGTTGGCTACACCTTC | CASSPGGGVGYTF
TRBJ2-2 | - | - | TRBV2 | TGTGCCAGCAAGGCGGCCTCGAACACCGGGGAGCTGTTTTTT | CASKAASNTGELFF
TRBJ2-1 | TRBD2 | - | TRBV19 | TGTGCCAGTAGTATTCTCTCCGAGTCTAGCGGGGCTTACAATGAGCAGTTCTTC | CASSILSESSGAYNEQFF
TRBJ2-5 | - | - | TRBV19 | TGTGCCAGTAGTATAGATCCCAGGGTAGGGGAGACCCAGTACTTC | CASSIDPRVGETQYF
TRBJ1-1 | - | - | TRBV27 | TGTGCCAGCAGCTTCCACGGGGGGAGCGCTTTCTTT | CASSFHGGSAFF
TRBJ2-7 | TRBD1 | - | TRBV5-6 | TGTGCCAGCAGCCCGGGACAGCCATCTAGCTCCTACGAGCAGTACTTC | CASSPGQPSSSYEQYF
TRBJ1-3 | - | - | TRBV18 | TGTGCCAGCTCACCCGGGAATCCCTCTGGAAACACCATATATTTT | CASSPGNPSGNTIYF
TRBJ1-2 | - | - | TRBV27 | TGTGCCAGGATTCAGGGTTCGGGCAACTATGGCTACACCTTC | CARIQGSGNYGYTF
TRBJ1-5 | - | - | TRBV4-3 | TGCGCCAGCAGCCAAGATCTTGGGACTGGGGGATCGCCCCAGCATTTT | CASSQDLGTGGSPQHF
TRBJ2-5 | - | - | TRBV19 | TGTGCCAGTAGTATTAGCCCATCCACTCTGGAGACCCAGTACTTC | CASSISPSTLETQYF
TRBJ2-7 | - | - | TRBV11-1 | TGTGCCAGCAGCTTCAGGGCCTACGAGCAGTACTTC | CASSFRAYEQYF
TRBJ2-3 | TRBD2 | once | TRBV7-2 | TGTGCCAGCAGCCCCCGGACTAGCGGGAGGCTGGTCACAGATACGCAGTATTTT | CASSPRTSGRLVTDTQYF
TRBJ2-7 | TRBD2 | - | TRBV6-5 | TGTGCCAGCAGCGGACTAGCGGTCTACGAGCAGTACTTC | CASSGLAVYEQYF
TRBJ2-7 | - | - | TRBV5-4 | TGTGCCAGCAGCTTGGTACGTGGGGGCGGGGGTCTTTCCTACGAGCAGTACTTC | CASSLVRGGGGLSYEQYF
TRBJ1-2 | - | - | TRBV10-3 | TGTGCCAACCGGACGGGAACTAACTATGGCTACACCTTC | CANRTGTNYGYTF
TRBJ2-7 | TRBD2 | - | TRBV11-2 | TGTGCCAGCAGCTTAGAGGCAGGCGAACTAGCGGGAGGAGCCTACGAGCAGTACTTC | CASSLEAGELAGGAYEQYF
TRBJ2-5 | - | - | TRBV5-1 | TGCCCCAGGGCCCCCAGGTTGGGCCAAGAGACCCAGTACTTC | CPRAPRLGQETQYF
TRBJ2-5 | - | - | TRBV7-8 | TGTGCCAGCAGCTTAGTTAGGGGGGGTGAGCGGAAAGAGACCCAGTACTTC | CASSLVRGGERKETQYF
TRBJ2-1 | TRBD2 | - | TRBV4-2 | TGTGCCAGCAGCCAAGGGAGCGGGGGAGACGCGAGCTCCTACAATGAGCAGTTCTTC | CASSQGSGGDASSYNEQFF
TRBJ2-7 | TRBD1 | - | TRBV7-9 | TGTGCCAGCAGCTTATCGGACAGGGTCCACGAGCAGTACTTC | CASSLSDRVHEQYF
TRBJ1-5 | TRBD1 | - | TRBV2 | TGTGCCAGCAGTGAAGACAGGGGGCGATGGCAGCCCCAGCATTTT | CASSEDRGRWQPQHF
TRBJ1-2 | TRBD1 | few | TRBV7-9 | TGTGCCAGCAGCTCCAGTGTCGGACAGGGTGGCTACACCTTC | CASSSSVGQGGYTF